Below are 26 T cell receptor beta chains sequenced from a single sample in a study of Tregs in tolerant kidney transplant recipients. TCRdb's table, derived via immunoSEQ multiplex PCR, lists solely in-frame clones and lacks some. The sample records roughly 9,000 clones, approximately 46% being singletons. These receptors are not linked to any known antigen. Material: CD4+ T cells from blood cultured with allogeneic cells. Source of these receptors: a human donor in good health.

This sequence joins TRBV5-6 and TRBJ2-1; 9 positions match TRBD1. Germline V lookup: CDR1 SGHDT, CDR2 YYEEEE. V lost 5 bases to trimming and J lost 4 bases; unmatched junction nucleotides: 7. The CDR3 totals 15 residues. As DNA, the CDR3 is TGTGCCAGCAGACCCGACAGGGGGGAATACAATGAGCAGTTCTTC. Encoded protein: CASRPDRGEYNEQFF.

The chain carries TRBV5-4 and TRBJ1-4, with D unresolved. Germline values: CDR1 SGHNT, CDR2 YYREEE (reference sequence). This CDR3 region has 16 residues. Trimming cost V 4 bases and J 8 bases, with 21 bases left between them. The CDR3 sequence is CASSLRSRVLGEKLFF. CDR3 coding DNA: TGTGCCAGCAGCCTCCGCTCCCGGGTCCTAGGGGAAAAACTGTTTTTT.

This clone is medium-sized by share. The chain joins TRBV20-1 to TRBJ2-2; D is possibly TRBD1 (6 bases). Germline CDR1 DFQATT, CDR2 SNEGSKA (reference sequence). There are 11 residues in the CDR3. CDR3 loop: CRTGYTGELFF. CDR3 coding DNA: TGCAGGACAGGTTACACCGGGGAGCTGTTTTTT.

This clone has only one observation. The rearrangement uses TRBV7-2 and TRBJ1-1; 8 bases fit TRBD1. Losses at the gene ends were 5 bases for V and 0 bases for J; bases not matched to a gene: 5. CDR1 and CDR2 from the germline V gene are SGHTA and FQGNSA. The CDR3 contains 15 residues. The CDR3 is CASSQQGGLNTEAFF. Written as DNA, the CDR3 is TGTGCCAGCAGCCAACAGGGGGGGTTGAACACTGAAGCTTTCTTT. Full variable domain (missing parts from reference TRBV7-2 and TRBJ1-1): GAGVSQSPSNKVTEKGKDVELRCDPISGHTALYWYRQSLGQGLEFLIYFQGNSAPDKSGLPSDRFSAERTGGSVSTLTIQRTQQEDSAVYLCASSQQGGLNTEAFFGQGTRLTVV.

There are a few counts of this clone. The same CDR3 also results from other DNA sequences found in this sample. The gene calls are TRBV6-5 and TRBJ1-6, with 10 bases aligning to TRBD1. The trim removed 6 bases at V and 7 bases at J, leaving 6 bases unmatched. CDR1 and CDR2 (germline): MNHEY, SVGAGI. The CDR3 runs to 15 residues. CDR3 sequence (DNA): TGTGCCAGCAGAAAGAGGGGACAGGGGAATTCACCCCTCCACTTT. Its translation: CASRKRGQGNSPLHF.

The CDR3 reads CASSQENYGYTF. The CDR3 nucleotides read TGTGCCAGCAGTCAGGAAAACTATGGCTACACCTTC. The gene calls are TRBV11-1 and TRBJ1-2; no reliable D call. The V end lost 6 bases, the J end lost 2 bases, and 7 bases lay between the germline ends. Germline V gene data show CDR1 as SGHAT and CDR2 as FQDESV (reference sequence). This CDR3 region has 12 residues.

This CDR3 is CAVQSSSNQPQHF. CDR3 DNA: TGTGCCGTACAGTCGTCCTCTAATCAGCCCCAGCATTTT. The genes are TRBV2 and TRBJ1-5; D ambiguous. Germline V lookup: CDR1 SNHLY, CDR2 FYNNEI. The length of the CDR3 is 13 residues. V lost 11 bases and J 4 bases, leaving 15 bases between the germline ends.

This clone was seen a few times. The rearrangement uses TRBV6-5 and TRBJ1-1; TRBD1 might be the D (5 bases). Trimming left V 4 bases short and J 4 bases short, with 7 bases between. Germline CDR1 reads MNHEY; CDR2 reads SVGAGI. This CDR3 has 12 residues. The CDR3 protein is CASSSQGTEAFF. The CDR3 DNA is TGTGCCAGCAGTTCCCAGGGCACTGAAGCTTTCTTT.

This clone is labeled medium-sized. The V call is TRBV11-3, the J call TRBJ2-2, with D perhaps given as TRBD1 or TRBD2 (5 bases each). V gave up 1 base and J gave up 3 bases, with 15 bases separating them. The CDR3 runs to 17 residues. Germline CDR1 is SGHNT and CDR2 is YENEEA. The chain's CDR3 is CASSLVPWGYHTGELFF. In DNA form, the CDR3 reads TGTGCCAGCAGCTTAGTCCCTTGGGGGTACCACACCGGGGAGCTGTTTTTT.

V usage is TRBV6-1 and J usage is TRBJ2-7; 12 bases align to TRBD2. Per germline, CDR1 MNHNS and CDR2 SASEGT. The CDR3 contains 14 residues. J was trimmed by 5 bases and V by 5 bases; bases with no gene match: 4. The CDR3 loop is CASSRGLAGHEQYF. CDR3 DNA: TGTGCCAGCAGTCGCGGACTAGCGGGGCACGAGCAGTACTTC.

With regard to this clone: Other DNA sequences of this sample code for an identical CDR3. The J gene is TRBJ2-2, the V gene TRBV5-1; 13 bases line up with TRBD2. The germline CDR1 and CDR2 sequences are SGHRS and YFSETQ. The CDR3 consists of 16 residues. V was clipped by 1 base and J by 4 bases; unmatched bases: 1. The CDR3 nucleotides are TGCGCCAGCAGCTTGAGGACTAGCGGGAGCACCGGGGAGCTGTTTTTT. Encoded protein: CASSLRTSGSTGELFF.

For the CDR3, the DNA is TGTGCCAGCAGCTTAGCACGGGGTCCGGGCGATGAGACCCAGTACTTC. Translated, it gives CASSLARGPGDETQYF. This rearrangement joins TRBV11-2 to TRBJ2-5; a possible D gene is TRBD2 (5 bases). This CDR3 spans 16 amino acids. V was trimmed by 1 base and J by 5 bases, leaving 17 bases between them. Germline V gene data show CDR1 as SGHAT and CDR2 as FQNNGV.

By sample fraction, this clone is medium-sized. This chain joins TRBV18 and TRBJ2-1; 8 bases line up with TRBD2. Germline values: CDR1 KGHSH, CDR2 LQKENI. The length of the CDR3 is 16 residues. V lost 3 bases, J lost 5 bases, and 9 bases stayed unmatched. The CDR3 DNA is TGTGCCAGCTCACCCCGGTCGGGTAGCGGGAACAATGAGCAGTTCTTC. Translating it yields CASSPRSGSGNNEQFF.

This chain uses TRBV2 with TRBJ1-2, with TRBD1 matching 7 bases. The junction had 7 bases not matched to a gene; V was cut back by 2 bases and J by 4 bases. The germline gives CDR1 SNHLY, CDR2 FYNNEI. The CDR3 extends over 15 amino acids. CDR3 in DNA: TGTGCCAGCAGTGAAAGGGGGCTGGGGCGCTATGGCTACACCTTC. Its protein product is CASSERGLGRYGYTF.

V and J are TRBV5-4 and TRBJ1-1; maybe TRBD1 (5 bases). With 4 bases removed from V and 1 base from J, the gap between germline ends came to 11 bases. CDR3 length: 14 amino acids. Germline lookup yields CDR1 SGHNT and CDR2 YYREEE (reference sequence). For the CDR3, the DNA is TGTGCCAGCAGCCTCATCGGGGCGAACACTGAAGCTTTCTTT. It translates to CASSLIGANTEAFF.

This clone is termed medium-sized. The chain recombines TRBV2 with TRBJ1-2, with D unresolved. The CDR3 spans 15 residues. The V end was cut by 3 bases, the J end by 4 bases, with 15 bases between. Germline lookup yields CDR1 SNHLY and CDR2 FYNNEI. The CDR3 here is CASSELVSTTYGYTF. Here the CDR3 DNA reads TGTGCCAGCAGTGAGTTAGTCAGCACCACCTATGGCTACACCTTC.

This clone ranks as medium-sized (0.01 to 0.1%). The V gene is TRBV19, the J gene TRBJ2-5; D is possibly TRBD1 (5 bases). CDR3 length: 13 residues. Trimming cost V 10 bases and J 8 bases, with 20 bases left between them. CDR1 and CDR2 (germline): LNHDA, SQIVND (reference sequence). DNA for the CDR3: TGTGCCACTCGGGTCAGGGCCCAAAGCACCCAGTACTTC. It yields the protein CATRVRAQSTQYF.

The chain recombines TRBV5-6 with TRBJ2-2, with 7 bases lining up with TRBD1. Losses at the gene ends were 2 bases for V and 5 bases for J; bases not matched to a gene: 9. Germline V gives CDR1 SGHDT, CDR2 YYEEEE. The CDR3 has 16 residues. This CDR3 reads CASSFKTHRGTGELFF. The CDR3 DNA reads as TGTGCCAGCAGCTTCAAGACCCACAGGGGAACCGGGGAGCTGTTTTTT.

The rearrangement joins TRBV7-2 to TRBJ2-5, with D possibly matching TRBD1 (6 bases). Trimming cost V 3 bases and J 5 bases, with 10 bases left between them. This CDR3 spans 13 amino acids. CDR1 is SGHTA, CDR2 FQGNSA, per germline. In DNA form, the CDR3 reads TGTGCCAGCAGCTTCTACAGGGTTGAGACCCAGTACTTC. It codes for CASSFYRVETQYF.

By sample share, this clone is medium-sized. The rearrangement links TRBV5-4 to TRBJ1-2; D is perhaps TRBD1 (5 bases). The germline V gene has CDR1 SGHNT and CDR2 YYREEE (reference sequence). The CDR3 sequence is 14 residues long. V was clipped by 4 bases and J by 4 bases, with 14 bases between them. The CDR3 region has the DNA TGTGCCAGCAGCCAAAGTGGGGCGGGCTATGGCTACACCTTC. Protein sequence: CASSQSGAGYGYTF.

This clone turned up a few times. The chain has TRBV6-1 and TRBJ1-1; the D gene is possibly TRBD1 (6 bases). CDR1 MNHNS and CDR2 SASEGT come from the germline V gene. This CDR3 is 13 amino acids long. Between the trimmed V and J ends, which lost 1 base and 10 bases, there was a span of 13 bases. Here the CDR3 DNA reads TGTGCCAGCAGTGAAGGCGGGGGCTTCGGAGCTTTCTTT. It codes for CASSEGGGFGAFF.

This sequence joins TRBV7-6 and TRBJ1-2; D call uncertain. Germline loops: CDR1 SGHVS, CDR2 FNYEAQ. V gave up 5 bases and J gave up 8 bases, with 18 bases separating them. The CDR3 has 14 amino acids. As DNA, the CDR3 is TGTGCCAGCAGCCCCCTCGCACGCACCAGGGGCTACACCTTC. Translation gives CASSPLARTRGYTF.

This chain connects TRBV7-3 to TRBJ2-7, with 8 bases lining up with TRBD2. J gave up 4 bases and V 5 bases, and 13 bases lay outside the gene matches. CDR3 length: 16 residues. CDR1 SGHTA and CDR2 FQGTGA come from the germline V gene. In DNA form, the CDR3 reads TGTGCCAGCAGCCAACCACGTGGTAGCGGGAAGTACGAGCAGTACTTC. It specifies CASSQPRGSGKYEQYF.

This clone has only a few counts. An end of the junction differs from the germline gene, which may be a read error. The chain uses TRBV5-4 and TRBJ2-7; TRBD2 matches at 9 bases. Germline V gene data show CDR1 as SGHNT and CDR2 as YYREEE (reference sequence). The CDR3 extends over 17 amino acids. As DNA, the CDR3 is TGCGCCAGCAGCCAAGATTTGGGGCTAGCGGGACGTCAGGAGCAGTACTTC. Residues: CASSQDLGLAGRQEQYF.

This chain connects TRBV7-8 to TRBJ1-2; TRBD1 agrees at 7 bases. V trimming: 8 bases; J trimming: 0 bases; junction bases outside the gene matches: 6. The CDR3 sequence is 14 residues long. Germline V gives CDR1 SGHVS, CDR2 FQNEAQ. For the CDR3, the DNA is TGTGCCAGCGGCAGGGACAGAACTAACTATGGCTACACCTTC. Translation gives CASGRDRTNYGYTF.

The rearrangement joins TRBV30 to TRBJ2-7; tentatively, D is TRBD2 (6 bases). Germline V gene lookup returns CDR1 GTSNPN and CDR2 SVGIG (reference sequence). This CDR3 is built from 13 residues. V lost 2 bases and J lost 2, with 10 bases in between. This CDR3 is CAWSRGGAYEQYF. The CDR3, as DNA: TGTGCCTGGAGTCGGGGCGGGGCCTACGAGCAGTACTTC. The full variable domain, in which reference TRBV30 and TRBJ2-7 provide the parts outside the CDR3, is SQTIHQWPATLVQPVGSPLSLECTVEGTSNPNLYWYRQAAGRGLQLLFYSVGIGQISSEVPQNLSASRPQDRQFILSSKKLLLSDSGFYLCAWSRGGAYEQYFGPGTRLTVT.